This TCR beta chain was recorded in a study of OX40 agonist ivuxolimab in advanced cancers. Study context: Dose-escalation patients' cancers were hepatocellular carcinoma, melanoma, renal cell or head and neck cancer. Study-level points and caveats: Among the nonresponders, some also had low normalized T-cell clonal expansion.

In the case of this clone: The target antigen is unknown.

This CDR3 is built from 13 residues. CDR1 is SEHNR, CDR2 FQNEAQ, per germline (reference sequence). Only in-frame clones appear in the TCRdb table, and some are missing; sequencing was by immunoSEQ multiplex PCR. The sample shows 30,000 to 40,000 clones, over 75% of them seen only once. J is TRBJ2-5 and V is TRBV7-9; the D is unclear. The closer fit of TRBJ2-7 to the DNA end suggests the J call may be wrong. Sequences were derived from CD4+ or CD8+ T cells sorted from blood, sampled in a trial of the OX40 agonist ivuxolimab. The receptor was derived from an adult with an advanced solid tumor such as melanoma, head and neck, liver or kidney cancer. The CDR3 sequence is CATPGENSYEQYF. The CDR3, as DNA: TGTGCCACTCCCGGAGAGAACTCCTACGAGCAGTACTTC.